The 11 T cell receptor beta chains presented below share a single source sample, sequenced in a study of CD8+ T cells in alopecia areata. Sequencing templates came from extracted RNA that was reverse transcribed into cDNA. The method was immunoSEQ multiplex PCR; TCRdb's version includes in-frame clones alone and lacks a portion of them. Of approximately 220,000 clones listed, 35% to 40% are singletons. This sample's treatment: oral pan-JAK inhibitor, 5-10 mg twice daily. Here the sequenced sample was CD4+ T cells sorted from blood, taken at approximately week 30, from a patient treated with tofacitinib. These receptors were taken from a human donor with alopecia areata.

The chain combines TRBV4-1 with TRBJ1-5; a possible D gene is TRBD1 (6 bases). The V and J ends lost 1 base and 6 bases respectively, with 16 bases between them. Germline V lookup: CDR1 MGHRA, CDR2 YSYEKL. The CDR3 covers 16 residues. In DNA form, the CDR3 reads TGCGCCAGCAGCCAAGTAATCCAGGGGCGGGGTCAGCCCCAGCATTTT. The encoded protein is CASSQVIQGRGQPQHF.

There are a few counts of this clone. The CDR3: CAWSRGINDQPQHF. CDR3 nucleotide sequence: TGTGCCTGGAGTCGCGGGATCAATGATCAGCCCCAGCATTTT. This chain joins TRBV30 and TRBJ1-5; D is unclear. Germline V gives CDR1 GTSNPN, CDR2 SVGIG (reference sequence). The CDR3 totals 14 residues. V was shortened by 2 bases and J by 5 bases, with 13 bases between the two germline ends.

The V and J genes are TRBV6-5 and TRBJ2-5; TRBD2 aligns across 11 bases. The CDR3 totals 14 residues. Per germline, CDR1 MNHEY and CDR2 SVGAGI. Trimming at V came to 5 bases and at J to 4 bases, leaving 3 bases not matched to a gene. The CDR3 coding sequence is TGTGCCAGCAGTCTAGCGGGAGGAAGAGAGACCCAGTACTTC. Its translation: CASSLAGGRETQYF.

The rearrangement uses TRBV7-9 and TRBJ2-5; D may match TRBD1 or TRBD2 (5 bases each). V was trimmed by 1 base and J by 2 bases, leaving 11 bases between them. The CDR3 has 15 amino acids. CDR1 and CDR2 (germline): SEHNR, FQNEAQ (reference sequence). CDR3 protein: CASSLGDHRQETQYF. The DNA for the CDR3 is TGTGCCAGCAGCTTAGGGGACCACCGACAAGAGACCCAGTACTTC.

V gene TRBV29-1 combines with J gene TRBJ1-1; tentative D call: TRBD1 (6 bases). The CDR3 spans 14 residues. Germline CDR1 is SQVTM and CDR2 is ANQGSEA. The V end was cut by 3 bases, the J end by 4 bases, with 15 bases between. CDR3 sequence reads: CSVESRRGPTEAFF. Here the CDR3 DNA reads TGCAGCGTTGAGTCCCGGCGGGGGCCCACTGAAGCTTTCTTT.

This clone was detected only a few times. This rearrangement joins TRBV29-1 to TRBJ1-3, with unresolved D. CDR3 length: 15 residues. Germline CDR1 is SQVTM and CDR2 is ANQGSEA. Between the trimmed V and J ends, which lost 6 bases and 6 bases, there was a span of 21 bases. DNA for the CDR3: TGCAGCGTGGAGGTATGGGGTACGACCAAAAACACCATATATTTT. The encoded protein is CSVEVWGTTKNTIYF.

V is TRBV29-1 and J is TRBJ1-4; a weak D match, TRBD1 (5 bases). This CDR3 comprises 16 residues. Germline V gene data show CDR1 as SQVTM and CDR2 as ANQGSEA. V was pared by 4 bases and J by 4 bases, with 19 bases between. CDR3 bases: TGCAGCGTTGCCGTCGGGGCCCAAAGTAATAATGAAAAACTGTTTTTT. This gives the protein CSVAVGAQSNNEKLFF.

The CDR3 DNA reads as TGTGCCAGCAGTGAAAGCGACAGGAACCAGCCCCAGCATTTT. Translated, it gives CASSESDRNQPQHF. The chain carries TRBV2 and TRBJ1-5, with D tentatively TRBD1 (6 bases). Trimming removed 2 bases from V and 7 bases from J, with 12 bases in between. Germline V lookup: CDR1 SNHLY, CDR2 FYNNEI. The CDR3 consists of 14 residues.

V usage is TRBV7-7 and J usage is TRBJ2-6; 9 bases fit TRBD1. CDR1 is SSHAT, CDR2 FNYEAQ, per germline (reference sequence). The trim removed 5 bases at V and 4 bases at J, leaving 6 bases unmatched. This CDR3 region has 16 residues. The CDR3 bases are TGTGCCAGCAGCAACCACAGGGGGCCAGGGGCCAACGTCCTGACTTTC. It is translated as CASSNHRGPGANVLTF.

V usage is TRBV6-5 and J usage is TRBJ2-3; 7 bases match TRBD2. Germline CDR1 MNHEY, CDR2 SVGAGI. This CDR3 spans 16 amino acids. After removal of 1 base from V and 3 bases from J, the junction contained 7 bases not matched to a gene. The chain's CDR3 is CASSYWGGGGTDTQYF. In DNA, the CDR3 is TGTGCCAGCAGTTACTGGGGAGGCGGGGGAACAGATACGCAGTATTTT.

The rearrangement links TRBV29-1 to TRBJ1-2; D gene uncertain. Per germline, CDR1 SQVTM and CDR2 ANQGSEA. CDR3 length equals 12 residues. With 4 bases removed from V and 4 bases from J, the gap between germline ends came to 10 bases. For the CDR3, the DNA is TGCAGCGTTGGAGGTGGTTCCTATGGCTACACCTTC. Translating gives CSVGGGSYGYTF.